Listed below are T cell receptor beta chains from one sample, sequenced in a study of CD8 T cells in ankylosing spondylitis. TCRdb independently ran MiXCR on the 5' RACE reads; one entry per CDR3 protein. Here the sample spans around 490,000 distinct CDR3 sequences, approximately 5% being singletons. The sequenced material came from blood, either unsorted or a sorted T cell fraction (not recorded which). The receptors were sampled from a male donor with ankylosing spondylitis. Both conserved end residues are part of each CDR3. Each record gives: V gene, D gene, clone size, J gene, CDR3 protein, CDR3 DNA. D genes are given only for firm matches. Not every row has a clone size; where given, it reads once, few, many or a size class.

>TRBV12-3/TRBV12-4|NA|many|TRBJ2-1
CASRPYDQYNEQFF
TGTGCCAGCAGGCCTTATGATCAGTACAATGAGCAGTTCTTC
>TRBV18|TRBD1|many|TRBJ2-1
CASSPPGQGYNEQFF
TGTGCCAGCTCACCACCGGGACAGGGTTACAATGAGCAGTTCTTC
>TRBV5-6|NA|many|TRBJ1-6
CASSPISVGQKTPLHF
TGTGCCAGCAGCCCAATTTCAGTTGGACAGAAGACACCCCTCCACTTT
>TRBV4-2|NA|many|TRBJ2-7
CASSQVGSGQGSYEQYF
TGTGCCAGCAGCCAAGTAGGTTCTGGGCAGGGGTCCTACGAGCAGTACTTC
>TRBV6-1|TRBD1|many|TRBJ2-4
CASTVAGTGDNPLF
TGTGCCAGCACCGTAGCCGGGACAGGGGATAATCCGCTATTC
>TRBV7-2|NA|few|TRBJ2-2
CASSLQGVAGELFF
TGTGCCAGCAGCTTGCAGGGAGTTGCCGGGGAGCTGTTTTTT
>TRBV5-1|TRBD1|many|TRBJ2-7
CASTQGARYEQYF
TGCGCCAGCACACAGGGGGCGAGATACGAGCAGTACTTC
>TRBV20-1|TRBD1|many|TRBJ1-5
CSATKLGTGGNQPQHF
TGCAGTGCTACTAAACTCGGGACAGGGGGAAATCAGCCCCAGCATTTT
>TRBV27|NA|many|TRBJ1-6
CASSFGRLYNSPLHF
TGTGCCAGCAGTTTTGGTCGGCTCTATAATTCACCCCTCCACTTT
>TRBV29-1|TRBD1|many|TRBJ2-5
CSGFQGGGETQYF
TGCAGCGGTTTCCAAGGGGGCGGAGAGACCCAGTACTTC
>TRBV7-7|TRBD2|NA|TRBJ2-1
CASSLSSGDNEQFF
TGTGCTAGCAGCTTATCTAGCGGGGACAATGAGCAGTTCTTC
>TRBV9|NA|many|TRBJ2-3
CASSGGGPSTDTQYF
TGTGCCAGCAGCGGGGGGGGCCCTAGCACAGATACGCAGTATTTT
>TRBV7-7|NA|few|TRBJ2-5
CASSYGGGETQYF
TGTGCTAGCAGCTATGGTGGCGGGGAGACCCAGTACTTC
>TRBV4-3|NA|many|TRBJ2-2
CASSSQQYTGELFF
TGCGCCAGCAGCTCTCAACAGTACACCGGGGAGCTGTTTTTT
>TRBV4-2|NA|many|TRBJ2-2
CASSQEPGLNMNTGELFF
TGTGCCAGCAGCCAAGAGCCCGGCCTGAACATGAACACCGGGGAGCTGTTTTTT
>TRBV5-1|TRBD1|many|TRBJ1-2
CASSSSPGGIDYGYTF
TGCGCCAGCAGCTCCAGTCCAGGGGGAATCGACTATGGCTACACCTTC
>TRBV6-2/TRBV6-3|TRBD2|NA|TRBJ2-1
CASKGFIAGTGHEQFF
TGTGCCAGCAAGGGGTTTATAGCGGGTACCGGCCATGAGCAGTTCTTC
>TRBV6-2/TRBV6-3|TRBD2|many|TRBJ2-2
CASSYPPSGRSGELFF
TGTGCCAGCAGTTACCCGCCTAGCGGGAGGTCCGGGGAGCTGTTTTTT
>TRBV12-3/TRBV12-4|TRBD1|many|TRBJ2-2
CASSLTGSRTGELFF
TGTGCCAGCAGTTTGACAGGGTCGAGGACCGGGGAGCTGTTTTTT
>TRBV5-1|NA|many|TRBJ1-1
CASNGGPDTEAFF
TGCGCCAGCAACGGGGGACCGGACACTGAAGCTTTCTTT
>TRBV15|TRBD1|few|TRBJ2-7
CATSRDPAGGYEQYF
TGTGCCACCAGCAGAGATCCAGCAGGGGGCTACGAGCAGTACTTC
>TRBV29-1|NA|many|TRBJ2-7
CSVEVHRGRDSYEQYF
TGCAGCGTTGAAGTTCACCGGGGGCGGGACTCCTACGAGCAGTACTTC
>TRBV7-9|NA|many|TRBJ2-1
CASSSTGEQFF
TGTGCCAGCAGCTCAACGGGTGAGCAGTTCTTC
>TRBV4-2|TRBD2|many|TRBJ2-2
CASSHTTSGRGYTGELFF
TGTGCCAGCAGCCACACCACTAGCGGGAGGGGTTACACCGGGGAGCTGTTTTTT
>TRBV4-3|TRBD2|many|TRBJ2-2
CASSQRLAGGGFTGELFF
TGCGCCAGCAGCCAACGACTAGCGGGAGGAGGCTTCACCGGGGAGCTGTTTTTT
>TRBV20-1|NA|few|TRBJ2-3
CSATGRGVDTQYF
TGCAGTGCTACCGGCAGGGGGGTAGATACGCAGTATTTT
>TRBV7-6|NA|many|TRBJ2-1
CASSLTHPGTIDEQFF
TGTGCCAGCAGCTTAACACACCCCGGGACGATCGATGAGCAGTTCTTC
>TRBV7-2|NA|NA|TRBJ1-2
CASSLTQGSYGYTF
TGTGCCAGCAGCTTAACTCAGGGGTCGTACGGCTACACCTTC
>TRBV5-1|NA|many|TRBJ2-7
CASSLMVTGGYEQYF
TGCGCCAGCAGCTTGATGGTGACAGGAGGTTACGAGCAGTACTTC
>TRBV4-3|TRBD1|many|TRBJ2-1
CASSQDLGTGGLGSYNEQFF
TGCGCCAGCAGCCAAGATCTCGGGACAGGGGGGCTTGGCTCCTACAATGAGCAGTTCTTC
>TRBV20-1|NA|many|TRBJ2-1
CSARGGGGGSYNEQFF
TGCAGTGCTAGAGGAGGGGGCGGGGGCTCCTACAATGAGCAGTTCTTC
>TRBV5-1|NA|many|TRBJ2-3
CASSLKGYSTDTQYF
TGCGCCAGCAGCTTGAAGGGGTATTCGACAGATACGCAGTATTTT
>TRBV7-6|TRBD2|NA|TRBJ2-5
CASRGSGAETQYF
TGTGCCAGCAGGGGTAGCGGGGCCGAGACCCAGTACTTC